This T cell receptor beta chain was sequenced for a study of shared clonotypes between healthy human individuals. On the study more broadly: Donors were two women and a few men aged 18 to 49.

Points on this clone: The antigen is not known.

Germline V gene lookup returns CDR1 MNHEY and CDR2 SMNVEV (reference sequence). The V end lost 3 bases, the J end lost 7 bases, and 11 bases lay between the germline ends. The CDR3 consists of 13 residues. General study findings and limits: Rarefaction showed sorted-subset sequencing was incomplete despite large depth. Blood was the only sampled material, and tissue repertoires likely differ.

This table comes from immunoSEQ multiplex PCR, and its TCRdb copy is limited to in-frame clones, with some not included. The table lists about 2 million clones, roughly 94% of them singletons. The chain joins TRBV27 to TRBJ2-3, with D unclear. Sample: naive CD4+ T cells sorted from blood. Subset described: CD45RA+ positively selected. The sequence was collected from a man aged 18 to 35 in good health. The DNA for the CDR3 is TGTGCCAGCAGTTTTAGGTCTACCCATACGCAGTATTTT. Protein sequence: CASSFRSTHTQYF.